This T cell receptor (beta chain) was obtained from a study of blood T cell repertoires in COVID-19. Across the study: Acute and convalescent COVID-19 samples came from the United States, Italy and Spain. In each case, the material was cDNA or gDNA derived from T cells, B-cell-depleted T cells, or PBMCs.

Two negative PCRs, clearance, or symptom resolution had been documented for recovered Cohort 3 donors. CDR1 and CDR2 from the germline V gene are MGHDK and SYGVNS. Trimming removed 3 bases from V and 9 bases from J; junction bases left unmatched: 12. This CDR3 is built from 15 residues. The repertoire was sequenced with immunoSEQ multiplex PCR; TCRdb's copy has only in-frame clones and lacks some. The table has around 150,000 clones, roughly 82% seen once; the top ten hold roughly 11%. The TCR comes from a man aged 45-65 years who had recovered from COVID-19. Sequencing was done on a sample of PBMCs or T cells enriched from blood (not recorded which). This chain uses TRBV25-1 with TRBJ2-7, with 9 positions matching TRBD2. CDR3 sequence: CASSDRVAGVGWQYF. CDR3 in DNA: TGTGCCAGCAGTGATAGGGTAGCGGGAGTCGGTTGGCAGTACTTC.